These T cell receptor beta chains were read from a single sample in a study of response to subunit inactivated influenza vaccine. TCRdb analysed the RT-PCR reads with MiXCR anew, one entry per CDR3 protein. The profile covers about 780,000 distinct CDR3 sequences, with about a fifth appearing a single time and 11% taken by the ten largest. The specimen comprised PBMCs from blood, sampled about 5 days after vaccination. The receptors shown here come from a man aged 50 to 59 who received an inactivated influenza vaccine. CDR3s include the opening cysteine and the closing phenylalanine or tryptophan. Fields, in order: J gene, D gene, clone size, V gene, CDR3 DNA, CDR3 protein. D genes are given only for firm matches. Some rows have no size entry. The others give once, few or many, or a class for an expanded clone.

j_call: TRBJ1-5
d_call: -
clone_size: -
v_call: TRBV19
cdr3_nt: TGTGCCAGTAGTATATCTGTCGGGCCCCAGCATTTT
cdr3_aa: CASSISVGPQHF

j_call: TRBJ2-7
d_call: -
clone_size: few
v_call: TRBV7-6
cdr3_nt: TGTGCCAGCAGCAAGACAGGAAGCTCCTACGAGCAGTACTTC
cdr3_aa: CASSKTGSSYEQYF

j_call: TRBJ2-2
d_call: -
clone_size: few
v_call: TRBV10-1
cdr3_nt: TGCGCCAGCAGTGAGTCGTTCGGAGGGGAGGACACCGGGGAGCTGTTTTTT
cdr3_aa: CASSESFGGEDTGELFF

j_call: TRBJ2-7
d_call: TRBD1
clone_size: few
v_call: TRBV27
cdr3_nt: TGTGCCAGCAGTACGACAGGGTTTGGCTACGAGCAGTACTTC
cdr3_aa: CASSTTGFGYEQYF

j_call: TRBJ2-1
d_call: -
clone_size: -
v_call: TRBV24-1
cdr3_nt: TGTGCCACCAAGGGGGGGAACTCCTACAATGAGCAGTTCTTC
cdr3_aa: CATKGGNSYNEQFF

j_call: TRBJ2-7
d_call: TRBD1
clone_size: few
v_call: TRBV20-1
cdr3_nt: TGCAGTGCTAGAGTGTCAGGGGGCGATACGGGGGAGCAGTACTTC
cdr3_aa: CSARVSGGDTGEQYF

j_call: TRBJ2-5
d_call: -
clone_size: -
v_call: TRBV28
cdr3_nt: TGTGCCAGCAGATTATATCTCGGGGGTCGACTCCAAGAGACCCAGTACTTC
cdr3_aa: CASRLYLGGRLQETQYF

j_call: TRBJ2-3
d_call: -
clone_size: -
v_call: TRBV6-1
cdr3_nt: TGTGCCAGCAGCCGGACGAAGCATACAGATACGCAGTATTTT
cdr3_aa: CASSRTKHTDTQYF

j_call: TRBJ2-3
d_call: -
clone_size: -
v_call: TRBV20-1
cdr3_nt: TGCAGTGCGTTAACCAACAGGACCCGCACAGATACGCAGTATTTT
cdr3_aa: CSALTNRTRTDTQYF

j_call: TRBJ2-1
d_call: TRBD1
clone_size: few
v_call: TRBV6-1
cdr3_nt: TGTGCCAGCAGTGTCCGGACAGGGTTTGAGCAGTTCTTC
cdr3_aa: CASSVRTGFEQFF

j_call: TRBJ2-3
d_call: -
clone_size: few
v_call: TRBV20-1
cdr3_nt: TGCAGTGCTCCGCGACTGGGCGGGCGGGCAGATACGCAGTATTTT
cdr3_aa: CSAPRLGGRADTQYF

j_call: TRBJ2-1
d_call: -
clone_size: few
v_call: TRBV12-3/TRBV12-4
cdr3_nt: TGTGCCAGCAGTTTGGGGCAGTTTTACAATGAGCAGTTCTTC
cdr3_aa: CASSLGQFYNEQFF

j_call: TRBJ2-1
d_call: -
clone_size: few
v_call: TRBV4-3
cdr3_nt: TGCGCCAGCAGCCTGGCCCTCTACAATGAGCAGTTCTTC
cdr3_aa: CASSLALYNEQFF

j_call: TRBJ2-3
d_call: -
clone_size: -
v_call: TRBV12-5
cdr3_nt: TGTGCTAGTGGTTTGGTACTGGTGACACTACCCTGGGACTCCCGTAGTACGGATACGCAGTATTTT
cdr3_aa: CASGLVLVTLPWDSRSTDTQYF

j_call: TRBJ1-1
d_call: -
clone_size: few
v_call: TRBV7-9
cdr3_nt: TGTGCCAGCAGCTTAGGAGTAGGGACAAGGACTAACACTGAAGCTTTCTTT
cdr3_aa: CASSLGVGTRTNTEAFF

j_call: TRBJ2-7
d_call: TRBD2
clone_size: -
v_call: TRBV20-1
cdr3_nt: TGCAGTGCTAGAGGCCAGACTAGCGGGCGTCGCCTAGCCTACGAGCAGTACTTC
cdr3_aa: CSARGQTSGRRLAYEQYF

j_call: TRBJ2-7
d_call: -
clone_size: many
v_call: TRBV28
cdr3_nt: TGTGCCAGCAGTAACCCATCCTACGAGCAGTACTTC
cdr3_aa: CASSNPSYEQYF